The 24 T cell receptor beta chains below were found in one sample sequenced in a study of T-cell reconstitution after alpha-beta-depleted transplantation in children. TCRbeta library construction was performed incorporating unique molecular identifiers. One entry per CDR3 protein, called by TCRdb with MiXCR from the PCR reads. The table lists around 700,000 distinct CDR3 sequences, about an eighth of them singletons. The input for sequencing was PBMCs, taken before TCRalphabeta/CD19-depleted stem cell transplant. The receptor set was obtained from a girl aged 2 to 9 with congenital amegakaryocytic thrombocytopenia, due to receive a stem cell transplant.

The gene calls are TRBV29-1 and TRBJ1-1; weak D call: TRBD1 (6 bases). Germline V gene data show CDR1 as SQVTM and CDR2 as ANQGSEA. The CDR3 covers 13 residues. V was trimmed by 6 bases and J by 7 bases, leaving 18 bases between them. The CDR3 region is CSVLPLWGLEAFF. The CDR3, as DNA: TGCAGCGTCTTACCTTTGTGGGGGCTTGAAGCTTTCTTT.

This clonotype appeared a single time. A single base separates this from a much larger clone, so it may be a read error. This chain uses TRBV10-3 with TRBJ2-1; 8 nucleotides match TRBD2. In germline, CDR1 is ENHRY, CDR2 SYGVKD. The CDR3 loop spans 18 amino acids. Here the CDR3 DNA reads TGTGCCATCCGTGAGACCGGACTAGCCCTACGCCACCCCAATGAGCAGTTCTTC. It is translated as CAIRETGLALRHPNEQFF.

V usage is TRBV5-1 and J usage is TRBJ2-7, with 8 positions matching TRBD2. The V and J ends lost 0 bases and 5 bases, in that order; junction bases with no gene match: 4. Germline CDR1 and CDR2: SGHRS and YFSETQ. CDR3 length: 14 residues. In nucleotides, the CDR3 is TGCGCCAGCAGCTTGGGGACTAGCAACGACGAGCAGTACTTC. Protein sequence: CASSLGTSNDEQYF.

In the case of this clonotype: The conserved final phenylalanine or tryptophan is absent from the CDR3, which likely points to a read error. The chain couples TRBV5-5 to TRBJ2-5; D not resolved. Germline lookup yields CDR1 SGHKS and CDR2 YYEKEE (reference sequence). This CDR3 comprises 13 residues. V lost 2 bases to trimming and J lost 2 bases, with 7 bases between them. The CDR3 region has the DNA TGTGCCAGCAGCTTTACAGCGCAAGAGACCCAGTACGTC. It encodes CASSFTAQETQYV.

The chain combines TRBV7-2 with TRBJ2-1, with D possibly matching TRBD2 (5 bases). This CDR3 spans 13 amino acids. V lost 6 bases, J lost 8 bases, and 14 bases lay in between. CDR1 is SGHTA, CDR2 FQGNSA, per germline. The DNA for the CDR3 is TGTGCCAGCAGTCTCTCTCTCGGGGATGAGCAGTTCTTC. This encodes CASSLSLGDEQFF. Based on the CDR3 plus reference TRBV7-2 and TRBJ2-1, the full variable domain is GAGVSQSPSNKVTEKGKDVELRCDPISGHTALYWYRQSLGQGLEFLIYFQGNSAPDKSGLPSDRFSAERTGGSVSTLTIQRTQQEDSAVYLCASSLSLGDEQFFGPGTRLTVL.

This clonotype was detected many times. This chain's CDR3 is CASSPRSGDSYEQYF. The CDR3 DNA sequence: TGTGCCAGCAGCCCAAGAAGTGGCGATTCCTACGAGCAGTACTTC. The chain links TRBV9 to TRBJ2-7; D remains unclear. The CDR3 is 15 amino acids. V was shortened by 4 bases and J by 1 base, with 15 bases between the two germline ends. Germline assignment: CDR1 SGDLS and CDR2 YYNGEE. The full variable domain, in which reference TRBV9 and TRBJ2-7 provide the parts outside the CDR3, is DSGVTQTPKHLITATGQRVTLRCSPRSGDLSVYWYQQSLDQGLQFLIQYYNGEERAKGNILERFSAQQFPDLHSELNLSSLELGDSALYFCASSPRSGDSYEQYFGPGTRLTVT.

The chain carries TRBV5-1 and TRBJ2-1; TRBD2 aligns across 9 bases. J gave up 3 bases and V 3 bases, and 10 bases lay outside the gene matches. The CDR3 is made up of 17 amino acids. Germline CDR1 reads SGHRS; CDR2 reads YFSETQ. The CDR3 DNA reads as TGCGCCAGCAGCTCCCCCCGGCTAGCGGGGCACTACAATGAGCAGTTCTTC. This sequence encodes CASSSPRLAGHYNEQFF.

This chain uses TRBV11-1 with TRBJ2-1, with D perhaps matching TRBD1 or TRBD2 (7 bases each). CDR3 length: 18 amino acids. Per germline, CDR1 SGHAT and CDR2 FQDESV (reference sequence). V was clipped by 0 bases and J by 8 bases, with 23 bases between them. CDR3 sequence (DNA): TGTGCCAGCAGCTTAGCCGGGATTGGCGGGAGAGGGGGCGATGAGCAGTTCTTC. Residues: CASSLAGIGGRGGDEQFF.

This clonotype was seen many times. The J gene is TRBJ1-1, the V gene TRBV20-1; D remains ambiguous. V was pared by 5 bases and J by 6 bases, with 16 bases between. The CDR3 is 13 amino acids. Looked up from germline, CDR1 is DFQATT and CDR2 is SNEGSKA (reference sequence). The CDR3 here is CSASQAPPAEAFF. The CDR3 region has the DNA TGCAGTGCTTCTCAGGCGCCCCCCGCTGAAGCTTTCTTT.

The chain is built from TRBV5-1 and TRBJ2-5, with TRBD1 matching over 8 bases. Looked up from germline, CDR1 is SGHRS and CDR2 is YFSETQ. This CDR3 spans 15 amino acids. Losses at the gene ends were 4 bases for V and 4 bases for J; bases not matched to a gene: 9. The CDR3 bases are TGCGCCAGCAGCGGGGTACTCGACAGGGGAGAGACCCAGTACTTC. Amino acid sequence: CASSGVLDRGETQYF.

This clonotype appeared a few times. The rearrangement uses TRBV4-1 and TRBJ2-6; D is unclear. V shed 0 bases and J shed 3 bases, with 6 bases lying between them. The V gene's germline CDR1 is MGHRA and CDR2 YSYEKL. The CDR3 totals 15 residues. The chain's CDR3 is CASSQDSGGANVLTF. In nucleotides, the CDR3 is TGCGCCAGCAGCCAAGATTCGGGTGGGGCCAACGTCCTGACTTTC.

The sample holds many counts of this clonotype. The chain couples TRBV10-2 to TRBJ1-1; possibly TRBD1 for D (6 bases). The germline gives CDR1 WSHSY, CDR2 SAAADI. The ends were cut back, 8 bases at V and 1 base at J, with 17 bases in the middle. The CDR3 is 15 amino acids. The CDR3 DNA follows: TGCGCCAGCCGGGACACGATATCGAGGAACACTGAAGCTTTCTTT. Its protein product is CASRDTISRNTEAFF.

This clonotype has a count of ten or more. In nucleotides, the CDR3 is TGTGCCAGCAGTTTAGGGCTCGGCCAGCTAGGGGACATTCAGTACTTC. Translating gives CASSLGLGQLGDIQYF. The chain is built from TRBV12-3 or TRBV12-4 and TRBJ2-4; D may be TRBD1 (5 bases). CDR3 length: 16 residues. V shed 1 base and J shed 8 bases, with 18 bases lying between them.

A few counts support this clonotype. V and J are TRBV20-1 and TRBJ2-3, with D tentatively TRBD1 (7 bases). The germline CDR1 and CDR2 sequences are DFQATT and SNEGSKA (reference sequence). The CDR3 is 14 residues long. Trimming pared 5 bases from V and 0 bases from J, leaving 12 bases between. In DNA form, the CDR3 reads TGCAGTGCTCTGACAGGGACTAGCACAGATACGCAGTATTTT. Translating gives CSALTGTSTDTQYF.

In this sample, this clonotype turned up many times. CDR3: CASSRDRGHQTEAFF. Here the CDR3 DNA reads TGCGCCAGCAGCCGGGACCGGGGACACCAAACTGAAGCTTTCTTT. This chain connects TRBV5-1 to TRBJ1-1, with D perhaps matching TRBD1 (6 bases). Looked up from germline, CDR1 is SGHRS and CDR2 is YFSETQ. This CDR3 has 15 residues. The germline V and J ends were trimmed by 4 bases and 5 bases, with 18 bases remaining between them.

This clonotype has at least ten counts. The J gene is TRBJ1-1, the V gene TRBV20-1, with D unclear. The germline V and J ends were trimmed by 0 bases and 4 bases, with 6 bases remaining between them. CDR1 is DFQATT, CDR2 SNEGSKA, per germline (reference sequence). The CDR3 sequence is 12 residues long. The CDR3 spells CSARDGGTEAFF. The CDR3 DNA reads TGCAGTGCTAGAGATGGAGGCACTGAAGCTTTCTTT.

This clonotype appeared many times. The CDR3 DNA is TGCGCCAGCAGCTTCCTGGGGAGGGACTTCTACAATGAGCAGTTCTTC. Its translation is CASSFLGRDFYNEQFF. The chain couples TRBV5-1 to TRBJ2-1; 7 nucleotides align to TRBD2. Germline CDR1 SGHRS, CDR2 YFSETQ. Trimming at V came to 2 bases and at J to 3 bases, leaving 8 bases not matched to a gene. The length of the CDR3 is 16 residues.

This clonotype appeared a few times. The V call is TRBV7-9, the J call TRBJ1-4; D is unclear. Trimming shortened V by 0 bases and J by 8 bases, and 10 bases separated the two germline ends. Germline CDR1 SEHNR, CDR2 FQNEAQ (reference sequence). The CDR3 extends over 14 amino acids. The CDR3 bases are TGTGCCAGCAGCTTAGCGGGTGCTACCGAAAAACTGTTTTTT. This translates into CASSLAGATEKLFF.

This clonotype came up many times. V and J are TRBV29-1 and TRBJ2-1; 7 bases align to TRBD2. The trim removed 6 bases at V and 6 bases at J, leaving 8 bases unmatched. This CDR3 is 13 amino acids long. Germline CDR1 SQVTM, CDR2 ANQGSEA. The CDR3 DNA follows: TGCAGCGTGAAAACTAGCGATCCCAATGAGCAGTTCTTC. It codes for CSVKTSDPNEQFF.

Points on this clonotype: A much larger clone lies one base from this, so it may be a read error. The chain carries TRBV3-1 and TRBJ2-7; 11 nucleotides line up with TRBD2. Germline V gene lookup returns CDR1 LGHDT and CDR2 YNNKEL (reference sequence). This CDR3 has 14 amino acids. The CDR3 DNA is TGTGCCAGCAGCCTGCTAGCGGGAGGTAATGAGCAGTCCTTC. Amino acid sequence: CASSLLAGGNEQSF.

This clonotype was seen a few times. At one of its ends the junction is not consistent with the germline gene, which may arise from a read error. The chain is built from TRBV7-6 and TRBJ1-6; D ambiguous. Germline CDR1 SGHVS, CDR2 FNYEAQ. The CDR3 sequence is 15 residues long. CDR3 in DNA: TGTGCCAGCAGTTTAGGGCCGGACGGGGTAGCGCCCCTCCACTTT. This codes for CASSLGPDGVAPLHF.

This clonotype was counted at least ten times. The chain carries TRBV12-3 or TRBV12-4 and TRBJ2-7, with a weak D call TRBD2 (5 bases). Trimming took off 7 bases at V and 2 bases at J, with 12 bases between the two ends. The CDR3 is made up of 13 amino acids. CDR3 residues: CASTSSEAYEQYF. The CDR3 coding sequence is TGTGCCAGCACCAGTAGCGAGGCCTACGAGCAGTACTTC.

This clonotype appeared many times. The genes are TRBV5-1 and TRBJ2-7; 8 nucleotides agree with TRBD1. The CDR3 totals 15 residues. Germline CDR1 reads SGHRS; CDR2 reads YFSETQ. V shed 1 base and J 2 bases; nucleotides not matched to a gene: 5. The CDR3: CASSLWGQETYEQYF. The DNA of the CDR3 is TGCGCCAGCAGCTTGTGGGGACAGGAGACCTACGAGCAGTACTTC. The entire variable domain, with the rest obtained from reference TRBV5-1 and TRBJ2-7, is as follows: KAGVTQTPRYLIKTRGQQVTLSCSPISGHRSVSWYQQTPGQGLQFLFEYFSETQRNKGNFPGRFSGRQFSNSRSEMNVSTLELGDSALYLCASSLWGQETYEQYFGPGTRLTVT.

This clonotype was detected many times. V is TRBV5-1 and J is TRBJ2-1, with D possibly TRBD2 on 5 matching bases. Per the germline V gene, CDR1 is SGHRS and CDR2 is YFSETQ. V shed 2 bases and J shed 11 bases, with 17 bases lying between them. The CDR3 has 14 amino acids. The CDR3, as DNA: TGCGCCAGCAGCTTTCTCGAGGGCCGGAATCAGCAGTTCTTC. Amino acids: CASSFLEGRNQQFF.